This TCR beta chain was identified during a study of radiation and T cells in renal cell carcinoma. Overall study findings and caveats: From baseline, blood top tumor clonotypes peaked at 2 weeks post-radiation.

The time point is: blood 2 weeks post-SBRT. Regarding treatment: 15 Gy SBRT to primary tumor, nephrectomy 4 weeks later. The tumor was a clear cell renal cell carcinoma. As regards this clone: The antigen remains unidentified.

Assay: immunoSEQ multiplex PCR; the TCRdb copy retains only in-frame clones and omits some. The profile shows roughly 120,000 clones, over 75% of them singletons. The receptor was isolated from a woman aged 60 to 75 with renal cell carcinoma. The material sequenced was blood, taken from a patient whose treatment included radiotherapy and nephrectomy.

CDR3 residues: CASSLRAAQETQYF. CDR3 sequence (DNA): TGTGCCAGCAGCTTGAGGGCAGCCCAAGAGACCCAGTACTTC. The rearrangement uses TRBV5-4 and TRBJ2-5; D uncertain. From germline, CDR1 is SGHNT and CDR2 YYREEE (reference sequence). This CDR3 spans 14 amino acids. Trimming removed 1 base from V and 1 base from J, with 8 bases in between.